The rows below give T cell receptor beta chains drawn from one sample of a study of blood T cell repertoires in COVID-19. The repertoire was sequenced with immunoSEQ multiplex PCR; TCRdb's copy has only in-frame clones and lacks some. The table has more than 100,000 clones, roughly 79% seen once; the top ten hold roughly 2.1%. Specimen: peripheral blood. Receptors originate from a man aged 65-85 years with acute or convalescent COVID-19. The CDR3 runs from the conserved cysteine through the conserved F or W. The order of the fields is clone size, J gene, V gene, D gene, CDR3 DNA, CDR3 protein. The D gene is left open where the match is weak. Some rows have no size entry. The others give once, few or many, or a class for an expanded clone.

clone_size: once; j_call: TRBJ2-5; v_call: TRBV9; d_call: NA; cdr3_nt: TGTGCCAGCAGCGTAGCAGGGGCCGAGGGAGAGACCCAGTACTTC; cdr3_aa: CASSVAGAEGETQYF
clone_size: NA; j_call: TRBJ1-2; v_call: TRBV5-1; d_call: NA; cdr3_nt: TGCGCCAGCATCCCAGGACTCCCATCTAACTATGGCTACACCTTC; cdr3_aa: CASIPGLPSNYGYTF
clone_size: NA; j_call: TRBJ2-7; v_call: TRBV5-1; d_call: TRBD1; cdr3_nt: TGCGCCAGCAGCTTGGTCGGGACAGGGGGCTACGAGCAGTACTTC; cdr3_aa: CASSLVGTGGYEQYF
clone_size: NA; j_call: TRBJ2-2; v_call: TRBV19; d_call: TRBD2; cdr3_nt: TGTGCCAGTAGTATGTTGGCGGGGGGACTGGTCGGGGAGCTGTTTTTT; cdr3_aa: CASSMLAGGLVGELFF
clone_size: once; j_call: TRBJ2-3; v_call: TRBV9; d_call: NA; cdr3_nt: TGTGCCAGCAGCGAAGCCTGGGATACGCAGTATTTT; cdr3_aa: CASSEAWDTQYF
clone_size: NA; j_call: TRBJ1-5; v_call: TRBV5-8; d_call: NA; cdr3_nt: TGTGCCAGCAGCTTGGGGCAGGGAGGATATCAGCCCCAGCATTTT; cdr3_aa: CASSLGQGGYQPQHF
clone_size: NA; j_call: TRBJ1-1; v_call: TRBV7-6; d_call: TRBD1; cdr3_nt: TGTGCCAGCAGCTTAGAGGCAGGGGGAGTCTCTGAAGCTTTCTTT; cdr3_aa: CASSLEAGGVSEAFF
clone_size: NA; j_call: TRBJ1-1; v_call: TRBV27; d_call: TRBD1; cdr3_nt: TGTGCCAGCAGAGTCAGGGGGCCCCAGAACACTGAAGCTTTCTTT; cdr3_aa: CASRVRGPQNTEAFF
clone_size: NA; j_call: TRBJ2-1; v_call: TRBV5-1; d_call: TRBD1; cdr3_nt: TGCGCCAGCCAGCCCACAGGGGCCCTGGGAAATGAGCAGTTCTTC; cdr3_aa: CASQPTGALGNEQFF
clone_size: NA; j_call: TRBJ1-1; v_call: TRBV12-3/TRBV12-4; d_call: NA; cdr3_nt: TGTGCCCTTAGATCCCGGGGGAACACTGAAGCTTTCTTT; cdr3_aa: CALRSRGNTEAFF
clone_size: NA; j_call: TRBJ2-6; v_call: TRBV20-1; d_call: NA; cdr3_nt: TGCAGTGCTAGTCGGGGGACTGGGGCCAACGTCCTGACTTTC; cdr3_aa: CSASRGTGANVLTF
clone_size: NA; j_call: TRBJ1-6; v_call: TRBV7-8; d_call: TRBD1; cdr3_nt: TGTGCCAGCAGCCCCGGACAGGGAAACCGTTCACCCCTCCACTTT; cdr3_aa: CASSPGQGNRSPLHF
clone_size: NA; j_call: TRBJ1-2; v_call: TRBV6-5; d_call: NA; cdr3_nt: TGTGCCAGCAGTTCGGGCAGGGGTAGAGGCTACACCTTC; cdr3_aa: CASSSGRGRGYTF
clone_size: NA; j_call: TRBJ1-5; v_call: TRBV25-1; d_call: TRBD1; cdr3_nt: TGTGCCAGCAGCCCCGGAGGGGGCGGGAATCAGCCCCAGCATTTT; cdr3_aa: CASSPGGGGNQPQHF
clone_size: NA; j_call: TRBJ1-6; v_call: TRBV6-2/TRBV6-3; d_call: TRBD1; cdr3_nt: TGTGCCAGCACTTTCTCTACGGGACAGCCGAATTCACCCCTCCACTTT; cdr3_aa: CASTFSTGQPNSPLHF
clone_size: NA; j_call: TRBJ1-3; v_call: TRBV6-5; d_call: NA; cdr3_nt: TGTGCCAGCAGTTACGGAGCTTTTGGAAACACCATATATTTT; cdr3_aa: CASSYGAFGNTIYF
clone_size: once; j_call: TRBJ1-2; v_call: TRBV7-9; d_call: NA; cdr3_nt: TGTGCCAGCAGCCTACCAGGAATTAACTATGGCTACACCTTC; cdr3_aa: CASSLPGINYGYTF
clone_size: NA; j_call: TRBJ1-6; v_call: TRBV4-3; d_call: NA; cdr3_nt: TGCGCCAGCAGCCAAGGATCAGGGCGTCTGGTTACGACCCTCCACTTT; cdr3_aa: CASSQGSGRLVTTLHF
clone_size: NA; j_call: TRBJ1-1; v_call: TRBV2; d_call: NA; cdr3_nt: TGTGCCAGCAGTGTGGACAGTAGGGGAGGGATGAACACTGAAGCTTTCTTT; cdr3_aa: CASSVDSRGGMNTEAFF
clone_size: NA; j_call: TRBJ1-2; v_call: TRBV6-5; d_call: TRBD1; cdr3_nt: TGTGCCAGCAGCCAACCAGGGGGCGGCTATGGCTACACCTTC; cdr3_aa: CASSQPGGGYGYTF